Sequencing of this TCR beta chain was carried out in a study of molecular identifiers for immune sequencing clone quantification. This clonotype was counted ten times or more. V shed 5 bases and J 4 bases; nucleotides not matched to a gene: 4. CDR3 length: 13 residues. The V gene's germline CDR1 is MNHEY and CDR2 SVGAGI. TCRdb analysed the PCR reads with MiXCR anew, one entry per CDR3 protein. The data hold approximately 680,000 distinct CDR3 sequences, with about 25% observed a single time. This rearrangement joins TRBV6-5 to TRBJ2-7, with 8 bases matching TRBD1. The sequenced sample consisted of naive CD8+ T cells from blood, with Jurkat cell RNA spiked in. Subset described: FACS-sorted CD8+CD4-CCR7+CD45RA+ naive T cells. The sequence came from a human donor in good health. Some libraries in this study had Jurkat cell RNA spiked in. The CDR3 DNA reads TGTGCCAGCAGTCCGGACAGGGTATACGAGCAGTACTTC. It is translated as CASSPDRVYEQYF.